The next 14 T cell receptor beta chains were all read from a single sample in a study of metastatic and nonmetastatic thyroid tumors. TCRdb re-processed the PCR reads through MiXCR. The sample comprises tens of thousands of clones, around 13% of which are singletons, and roughly 10% rests with the top ten. No treatment of any kind had been given to any patient before thyroid surgery. The sequenced sample was tumor tissue. The receptors shown here come from a female donor with papillary thyroid cancer or a benign thyroid nodule (not recorded which). Some clones in this sample may be carry-over from other donors' samples.

On this clone: This may arise from a read error, as a much more abundant clone is one base away. The gene calls are TRBV10-1 and TRBJ1-4, with 7 bases matching TRBD1. The CDR3 covers 14 residues. The germline gives CDR1 WNHNN, CDR2 SYGVQD (reference sequence). For the CDR3, the DNA is TGCGCCAGCGGACCCGGACAGGCCGGCGAAAAAATGTTTTTT. This translates into CASGPGQAGEKMFF.

This clone was seen ten or more times. V and J are TRBV30 and TRBJ1-1; tentative D call: TRBD1 (5 bases). The CDR3 extends over 11 amino acids. The V gene's germline CDR1 is GTSNPN and CDR2 SVGIG (reference sequence). Trimming cost V 3 bases and J 11 bases, with 13 bases left between them. CDR3 sequence reads: CAWRAVRGAFF. The CDR3 region has the DNA TGTGCCTGGAGGGCCGTTCGGGGCGCTTTCTTT.

This clone was found many times. The V gene is TRBV27, the J gene TRBJ1-2, with D maybe TRBD1 (5 bases). This CDR3 is built from 15 residues. CDR1 and CDR2 (germline): MNHEY, SMNVEV (reference sequence). Trimming left V 3 bases short and J 4 bases short, with 15 bases between. The CDR3 loop reads CASSFQLGRGYGYTF. DNA for the CDR3: TGTGCCAGCAGTTTTCAATTGGGGCGCGGCTATGGCTACACCTTC.

Turning to this clone: A much larger clonotype is one base distant, so this may be a read error. The CDR3 region is CASGIGETQYF. The CDR3, as DNA: TGTGCCAGTGGTATCGGAGAGACCCAGTACTTC. This chain connects TRBV19 to TRBJ2-5; D call uncertain. Germline CDR1 reads LNHDA; CDR2 reads SQIVND (reference sequence). CDR3 size: 11 residues.

Many counts were recorded for this clone. The J gene is TRBJ1-2, the V gene TRBV30, with a weak D call TRBD1 (6 bases). Germline lookup yields CDR1 GTSNPN and CDR2 SVGIG (reference sequence). The CDR3 has 14 amino acids. Trimming stripped 4 bases from V and 8 bases from J, with 20 bases between. This CDR3 reads CAWKLTWDKRGYTF. CDR3 sequence (DNA): TGTGCCTGGAAGTTGACTTGGGACAAACGCGGCTACACCTTC.

The J gene is TRBJ2-7, the V gene TRBV6-2 or TRBV6-3; 8 bases align to TRBD2. The junction had 17 bases not matched to a gene; V was cut back by 6 bases and J by 1 base. Germline CDR1 MNHEY, CDR2 SVGEGT. CDR3 length: 18 amino acids. The CDR3: CASRRGGAGLAGSYEQYF. The CDR3 nucleotides are TGTGCCAGCAGAAGGGGAGGCGCCGGGCTAGCGGGTTCCTACGAGCAGTACTTC.

This clone has ten or more counts. The rearrangement uses TRBV18 and TRBJ2-2, with D possibly called TRBD1 or TRBD2 (6 bases each). Deletions cut 3 bases from V and 4 bases from J, with 15 bases between. This CDR3 spans 16 amino acids. Per germline, CDR1 KGHSH and CDR2 LQKENI. CDR3 region: CASSPGGGRGTGELFF. CDR3 sequence (DNA): TGTGCCAGCTCACCCGGGGGCGGGCGCGGCACCGGGGAGCTGTTTTTT.

This clone has at least ten counts. The chain uses TRBV6-1 and TRBJ2-3; 9 nucleotides line up with TRBD1. CDR3 length: 16 amino acids. From germline, CDR1 is MNHNS and CDR2 SASEGT. V lost 6 bases and J lost 4; bases outside the gene matches: 11. CDR3 residues: CASSRNRDRVADTQYF. The DNA of the CDR3 is TGTGCCAGCAGCCGAAACCGGGACAGGGTAGCAGATACGCAGTATTTT.

In this sample, this clone turned up many times. The chain is built from TRBV6-1 and TRBJ1-1; D ambiguous. Trimming took off 6 bases at V and 0 bases at J, with 11 bases between the two ends. This CDR3 has 14 residues. Germline CDR1 is MNHNS and CDR2 is SASEGT. Here the CDR3 reads CASRGTLMNTEAFF. CDR3 in DNA: TGTGCCAGCAGGGGCACGCTGATGAACACTGAAGCTTTCTTT.

This clone was recorded at least ten times. This chain joins TRBV19 and TRBJ1-2; TRBD1 aligns across 9 bases. V shed 0 bases and J 3 bases; nucleotides not matched to a gene: 2. Germline lookup yields CDR1 LNHDA and CDR2 SQIVND (reference sequence). The CDR3 is 15 residues long. The CDR3 loop reads CASSIEGQGYYGYTF. The DNA of the CDR3 is TGTGCCAGTAGTATAGAAGGACAGGGGTACTATGGCTACACCTTC.

This clone was observed at least ten times. Other DNA sequences in this sample translate to the same CDR3. The chain uses TRBV28 and TRBJ1-1; weak D call: TRBD1 (6 bases). The V and J ends lost 7 bases and 5 bases respectively, with 14 bases between them. Germline values: CDR1 MDHEN, CDR2 SYDVKM. This CDR3 region has 13 residues. This CDR3 is CASIQGGETEAFF. For the CDR3, the DNA is TGTGCCAGCATACAGGGCGGGGAAACTGAAGCTTTCTTT. The full variable domain, its missing parts supplied by reference TRBV28 and TRBJ1-1, is DVKVTQSSRYLVKRTGEKVFLECVQDMDHENMFWYRQDPGLGLRLIYFSYDVKMKEKGDIPEGYSVSREKKERFSLILESASTNQTSMYLCASIQGGETEAFFGQGTRLTVV.

This clone has more than one count but fewer than ten. The rearrangement joins TRBV2 to TRBJ1-4; no clear D gene. Germline V gene lookup returns CDR1 SNHLY and CDR2 FYNNEI. The V end was cut by 0 bases, the J end by 5 bases, with 13 bases between. The CDR3 extends over 16 amino acids. The CDR3 spells CASSEAPQWGNEKLFF. In DNA, the CDR3 is TGTGCCAGCAGTGAAGCCCCACAGTGGGGAAATGAAAAACTGTTTTTT.

This clone was detected ten times or more. The chain joins TRBV27 to TRBJ2-7; possibly TRBD1 for D (7 bases). V dropped 5 bases and J dropped 3 bases, with 14 bases sitting between them. This CDR3 contains 14 residues. CDR1 and CDR2 from the germline V gene are MNHEY and SMNVEV (reference sequence). In nucleotides, the CDR3 is TGTGCCAGCAGTCTTGGACAGGAGGGCTACGAGCAGTACTTC. It encodes CASSLGQEGYEQYF.

This clone was observed at least ten times. Here the CDR3 reads CASSLDLRTEQFF. The CDR3 DNA follows: TGTGCCAGCAGCTTAGATCTCCGGACAGAGCAGTTCTTC. The chain carries TRBV11-2 and TRBJ2-1, with D maybe TRBD1 (5 bases). Germline CDR1 SGHAT, CDR2 FQNNGV. The CDR3 runs to 13 residues. Trimming pared 0 bases from V and 10 bases from J, leaving 10 bases between.